These 23 T cell receptor beta chains were sequenced from one sample in a study of shared clonotypes between healthy human individuals. Assay: immunoSEQ multiplex PCR; the TCRdb copy retains only in-frame clones and omits some. The sample carries some 630,000 clones, approximately 79% recorded once. Sequenced: memory CD4+ T cells sorted from blood. Subset indicated: CD45RA-negative fraction. These receptors were obtained from a young woman in good health.

Concerning this clone: Other DNA sequences in the same sample also yield this CDR3. The rearrangement uses TRBV9 and TRBJ1-2; D unclear. Germline values: CDR1 SGDLS, CDR2 YYNGEE. The V and J ends lost 2 bases and 2 bases respectively, with 10 bases between them. The CDR3 sequence is 14 residues long. Written as DNA, the CDR3 is TGTGCCAGCAGCGTGGGAACAGAAAACTATGGCTACACCTTC. It encodes CASSVGTENYGYTF.

This chain uses TRBV5-4 with TRBJ2-5; maybe TRBD1 (6 bases). The CDR3 runs to 17 residues. V was shortened by 0 bases and J by 5 bases, with 20 bases between the two germline ends. Germline CDR1 is SGHNT and CDR2 is YYREEE (reference sequence). CDR3 in DNA: TGTGCCAGCAGCTTGGAACATGGGGGCGAGGTGGAGGAGACCCAGTACTTC. It specifies CASSLEHGGEVEETQYF.

J is TRBJ2-1 and V is TRBV9; D is tentatively TRBD1 or TRBD2 (5 bases each). The V gene's germline CDR1 is SGDLS and CDR2 YYNGEE. Trimming removed 3 bases from V and 9 bases from J, with 19 bases in between. There are 15 residues in the CDR3. Here the CDR3 reads CASSGVRGAGGEQFF. For the CDR3, the DNA is TGTGCCAGCAGCGGAGTTAGGGGAGCCGGTGGTGAGCAGTTCTTC.

The rearrangement uses TRBV28 and TRBJ1-5; D possibly corresponds to TRBD1 (5 bases). Germline V lookup: CDR1 MDHEN, CDR2 SYDVKM. V was trimmed by 7 bases and J by 7 bases, leaving 17 bases between them. The length of the CDR3 is 14 residues. CDR3 DNA: TGTGCCAGCATAGCGGCGCAGGGAAGGCAGCCCCAGCATTTT. Translating it yields CASIAAQGRQPQHF.

This rearrangement joins TRBV2 to TRBJ1-1, with D unclear. The CDR3 contains 10 residues. The germline V and J ends were trimmed by 4 bases and 7 bases, with 4 bases remaining between them. Germline-derived CDR1 and CDR2 are SNHLY and FYNNEI. This CDR3 reads CASSVGEAFF. CDR3 DNA sequence: TGTGCCAGCAGTGTCGGTGAAGCTTTCTTT.

The rearrangement uses TRBV5-5 and TRBJ2-7, with D perhaps matching TRBD1 (6 bases). The V end lost 2 bases, the J end lost 2 bases, and 8 bases lay between the germline ends. The CDR3 spans 13 residues. The V gene's germline CDR1 is SGHKS and CDR2 YYEKEE (reference sequence). CDR3 DNA: TGTGCCAGCAGCTTCCAGGGGCCCTACGAGCAGTACTTC. It codes for CASSFQGPYEQYF.

In this sample, this clone turned up a few times. The chain has TRBV27 and TRBJ1-4; unclear D gene. The germline gives CDR1 MNHEY, CDR2 SMNVEV (reference sequence). The CDR3 consists of 16 residues. The germline V and J ends were trimmed by 4 bases and 6 bases, with 18 bases remaining between them. The CDR3 region is CASSSRPPPTHEKLFF. DNA of the CDR3: TGTGCCAGCAGTTCCCGTCCCCCCCCTACTCATGAAAAACTGTTTTTT.

V gene TRBV29-1 combines with J gene TRBJ2-3, with 12 positions matching TRBD2. V was clipped by 7 bases and J by 5 bases; unmatched bases: 4. The CDR3 has 13 residues. The germline gives CDR1 SQVTM, CDR2 ANQGSEA. The CDR3 sequence is CSGETSGRDTQYF. The CDR3 region has the DNA TGCAGCGGAGAGACTAGCGGGAGAGATACGCAGTATTTT.

This clone was found a few times. The V gene is TRBV6-5, the J gene TRBJ2-4, with D perhaps given as TRBD1 or TRBD2 (7 bases each). The V end lost 5 bases, the J end lost 7 bases, and 12 bases lay between the germline ends. The CDR3 loop spans 13 amino acids. Germline lookup yields CDR1 MNHEY and CDR2 SVGAGI. CDR3 nucleotide sequence: TGTGCCAGCAGTAACCAGGGGGGGAACATTCAGTACTTC. This encodes CASSNQGGNIQYF.

About this clone itself: Just one base apart from a much larger clone, this may be a read error. The rearrangement links TRBV5-5 to TRBJ2-5; D remains ambiguous. The V end was cut by 2 bases, the J end by 5 bases, with 4 bases between. The CDR3 has 11 residues. Looked up from germline, CDR1 is SGHKS and CDR2 is YYEKEE (reference sequence). The CDR3 DNA follows: TGTGCCAGCAGCTTTGGGGAGACCCAGTACTTC. Translating it yields CASSFGETQYF.

This rearrangement joins TRBV6-5 to TRBJ2-7; 8 bases fit TRBD1. The CDR3 spans 15 residues. The J segment lost 0 bases and the V segment lost 5 bases, leaving 6 bases of the junction unmatched. CDR1 and CDR2 (germline): MNHEY, SVGAGI. This CDR3 is CASSTTGGSSYEQYF. The CDR3 DNA is TGTGCCAGCAGTACCACAGGGGGAAGCTCCTACGAGCAGTACTTC.

The rearrangement links TRBV19 to TRBJ1-1; tentatively, D is TRBD1 (6 bases). Germline V gives CDR1 LNHDA, CDR2 SQIVND (reference sequence). V lost 11 bases and J 7 bases, leaving 14 bases between the germline ends. This CDR3 spans 11 amino acids. The CDR3, as DNA: TGTGCCGCGAAGGACAGATTTGAAGCTTTCTTT. Translation gives CAAKDRFEAFF.

This clone has a handful of counts. V gene TRBV6-6 combines with J gene TRBJ2-2; D may correspond to TRBD1 or TRBD2 (6 bases each). The CDR3 sequence is 14 residues long. V was pared by 7 bases and J by 2 bases, with 11 bases between. Germline V gene sequence: CDR1 MNHNY, CDR2 SVGAGI (reference sequence). CDR3 protein: CASTRGANTGELFF. The CDR3, as DNA: TGTGCCAGCACGAGGGGGGCCAACACCGGGGAGCTGTTTTTT.

The chain is built from TRBV4-2 and TRBJ2-1; TRBD2 matches 10 bases. CDR1 and CDR2 from the germline V gene are LGHNA and YNFKEQ. The ends lost 5 bases at V and 8 bases at J; junction bases unmatched: 6. The CDR3 totals 14 residues. CDR3 sequence: CASSSLAGLDEQFF. Written as DNA, the CDR3 is TGTGCCAGCAGCTCACTAGCGGGGTTGGATGAGCAGTTCTTC.

This chain joins TRBV9 and TRBJ2-3; 9 bases are shared with TRBD2. The CDR3 covers 15 residues. With 1 base clipped from V and 1 base from J, the junction kept 1 base outside the gene matches. Germline CDR1 SGDLS, CDR2 YYNGEE. CDR3 loop: CASSVLAGRTDTQYF. The CDR3 DNA reads TGTGCCAGCAGCGTACTAGCGGGACGCACAGATACGCAGTATTTT.

The chain carries TRBV6-4 and TRBJ2-5; 7 bases line up with TRBD2. With 3 bases clipped from V and 5 bases from J, the junction kept 9 bases outside the gene matches. The CDR3 runs to 15 residues. The germline V gene has CDR1 MRHNA and CDR2 SNTAGT. CDR3 bases: TGTGCCAGCAGTGAGTCGACGGGAGGAATTGAGACCCAGTACTTC. Translated, it gives CASSESTGGIETQYF.

Here the CDR3 DNA reads TGTGCCTATGGCCGGGAGAACACTGAAGCTTTCTTT. This encodes CAYGRENTEAFF. The chain has TRBV4-2 and TRBJ1-1; D not resolved. Trimming shortened V by 11 bases and J by 1 base, and 11 bases separated the two germline ends. The germline CDR1 and CDR2 sequences are LGHNA and YNFKEQ. CDR3 length equals 12 residues.

V gene TRBV2 combines with J gene TRBJ2-1; 9 nucleotides match TRBD2. J gave up 4 bases and V 6 bases, and 7 bases lay outside the gene matches. The CDR3 loop spans 15 amino acids. From germline, CDR1 is SNHLY and CDR2 FYNNEI. CDR3 loop: CASRTSGTLYNEQFF. CDR3 DNA sequence: TGTGCCAGCAGGACTAGCGGTACCTTATACAATGAGCAGTTCTTC.

The gene calls are TRBV5-1 and TRBJ1-4; TRBD1 matches 8 bases. CDR1 and CDR2 (germline): SGHRS, YFSETQ. With V trimmed by 0 bases and J by 4 bases, 8 bases remained unmatched. The CDR3 runs to 17 residues. The CDR3: CASSLAWGTGLNEKLFF. Here the CDR3 DNA reads TGCGCCAGCAGCTTGGCTTGGGGGACAGGACTTAATGAAAAACTGTTTTTT.

This sequence joins TRBV10-2 and TRBJ2-1, with D possibly being TRBD2 (5 bases). Germline V gene lookup returns CDR1 WSHSY and CDR2 SAAADI. The ends were cut back, 10 bases at V and 7 bases at J, with 20 bases in the middle. The CDR3 totals 14 residues. CDR3 amino acids: CATQGGGPINEQFF. The DNA of the CDR3 is TGCGCCACCCAAGGCGGCGGGCCGATTAATGAGCAGTTCTTC.

The V and J genes are TRBV19 and TRBJ2-1, with a possible D match to TRBD2 (6 bases). The CDR3 is 13 residues long. CDR1 is LNHDA, CDR2 SQIVND, per germline (reference sequence). V lost 3 bases, J lost 5 bases, and 8 bases lay in between. The CDR3, as DNA: TGTGCCAGTAGTATCCAGCGGGACAATGAGCAGTTCTTC. It is translated as CASSIQRDNEQFF.

V gene TRBV5-4 combines with J gene TRBJ2-2; D uncertain. Germline lookup yields CDR1 SGHNT and CDR2 YYREEE (reference sequence). The CDR3 runs to 13 residues. Trimming shortened V by 0 bases and J by 6 bases, and 6 bases separated the two germline ends. CDR3 region: CASSLDPPGELFF. CDR3 in DNA: TGTGCCAGCAGCTTGGATCCCCCCGGGGAGCTGTTTTTT.

The chain employs TRBV7-9 and TRBJ2-7; 7 nucleotides match TRBD1. The length of the CDR3 is 13 residues. V trimming: 7 bases; J trimming: 4 bases; junction bases outside the gene matches: 7. From germline, CDR1 is SEHNR and CDR2 FQNEAQ (reference sequence). Here the CDR3 DNA reads TGTGCCAGCACGACAGGGAGCGGTTACGAGCAGTACTTC. It codes for CASTTGSGYEQYF.